Included here is one T cell receptor (beta chain) sequence, with context. The target of this receptor is not known. No clone much larger than this one lies a single base away; base qualities are absent. These data belong to a study of blood T cell repertoires in COVID-19 (dated by TCRdb to 2019 to 2021). Some background on the complete study: Samples from collaborators originated in the United States, Italy and Spain and spanned both the acute and convalescent phases of COVID-19. The material from the prospective study consisted of cDNA or gDNA derived from T cells, B-cell-depleted T cells, or PBMCs. Deeply sampled blood TCRbeta repertoires from subjects exposed to, actively infected with, or recovered from COVID-19 were included in the dataset. The repertoires were made available in a free public database intended to serve as a resource for research on the immune response to SARS-CoV-2. The samples were drawn from the first 160 participants of the ongoing ImmuneRACE study and from 1,254 subjects provided by 6 global collaborators. Sample metadata almost always included a de-identified subject ID, COVID-19 status, age in years and sex. Where available, HLA class I and class II types were obtained from metadata supplied by the sample provider rather than from assay-based typing. Results the study describes overall, beyond this receptor: How much clinical and demographic metadata was included differed by source and by participant, and the metadata was provided uncurated.

The CDR1 and CDR2 encoded by the germline V gene (reference sequence) are SGHNT and YYREEE. For this chain, trimming is 3 bases at the V end and 2 bases at the J end, and the number of junction bases without a gene match is 12. The CDR3 goes from the cysteine to the phenylalanine over 18 residues. Here the CDR3 DNA is all that survives: 54 bases in frame from base 1. TCRbeta CDR3 regions were amplified from genomic DNA by means of the immunoSEQ Assay, a bias-controlled multiplex PCR. Under the source paper's analysis protocol: The number of nucleated cells in each sample was estimated by amplification of reference gene primers within the assay. Sequence reads were collapsed and filtered to measure the absolute abundance of every unique TCRbeta CDR3 rearrangement. For each sample, productive Simpson clonality was calculated as the square root of Simpson's diversity index across productive rearrangements. The clones in this table, taken by TCRdb from immuneACCESS, are in-frame only. Not every clone is retained; where verified, under half of the shortfall comes from an unresolved V gene, and the cause of the rest is unknown. V and J calls and clone size are given by that table; D and trimming were obtained from the DNA. This sample gives 250,000 to 350,000 clones in total; 80% to 90% of them show up just once. The top ten clones comprise 0.95% to 1.5% of the sample.

Collaborating institutions collected whole blood in K2EDTA tubes following their own protocols. Collaborator samples were shipped for TCRbeta analysis as frozen whole blood, isolated PBMCs, or DNA extracted from either sample type. The rearranged chain carries TRBV5-4 and TRBJ2-3, with 10 central nucleotides matching TRBD2. This clonotype was sampled from a woman aged 45-60 years with acute or convalescent COVID-19. Sequenced sample: peripheral blood. For the CDR3, the sequence is CASSSGRSGRVPTDTQYF. The DNA reads as follows: TGTGCCAGCAGCTCGGGGCGAAGCGGGAGGGTCCCCACAGATACGCAGTATTTT.